This paragraph covers one T cell receptor beta chain sequence. The antigen remains unidentified. The PCR contained 60 Vbeta and 13 Jbeta primers. TCRdb's table, derived via immunoSEQ multiplex PCR, lists solely in-frame clones and lacks some. Here the sample spans 200,000 or so clones, about 80% being singletons. This sample was included in a study of cytomegalovirus exposure and HLA in healthy donors. Study conclusions and caveats: TCR sequences were mostly rare, though some public TCRs occurred in many donors.

With V trimmed by 1 base and J by 6 bases, 0 bases remained unmatched. Germline-derived CDR1 and CDR2 are LNHNV and YYDKDF (reference sequence). This CDR3 contains 13 residues. Sequencing was carried out using PBMCs. The TCR was taken from a man between 35 and 55 years old in good health and CMV-seronegative. The rearrangement joins TRBV15 to TRBJ1-2; 9 bases align to TRBD1. CDR3 in DNA: TGTGCCACCAGCAGAGGACAGGGGGATGGCTACACCTTC. Translated: CATSRGQGDGYTF.